Listed below are T cell receptor beta chains from one sample, sequenced in a study of blood T cell repertoires in COVID-19. Produced via immunoSEQ multiplex PCR; TCRdb's table is partial and in-frame only. The table lists 200,000 to 250,000 clones, 80% to 95% of them singletons. Sequencing used peripheral blood. These receptors were taken from a man aged 55-75 years with COVID-19, enrolled during active disease. Each CDR3 is given without its conserved first and last residue. A D gene is named only where the DNA matches it firmly. Where a row states a size, it is once, few, many or the class of an expanded clone; other rows omit it.

D	V	size	J	CDR3
-	TRBV21-1	-	TRBJ2-4	ASSADRGRVGRDSVAKNIQY
TRBD1	TRBV29-1	few	TRBJ1-1	SVQDRGNTEAF
TRBD1	TRBV2	-	TRBJ2-5	ASRGTGAESQETQY
TRBD1	TRBV11-2	-	TRBJ1-2	ASSLEMMGTGGSGYT
TRBD1	TRBV10-1	-	TRBJ1-6	ASSESTGSGSPLH
-	TRBV29-1	-	TRBJ2-7	SAWTGEQY
TRBD2	TRBV19	-	TRBJ2-2	ASQPGGTNTGELF
TRBD1	TRBV19	-	TRBJ1-5	ASSLGTGINQPQH
TRBD1	TRBV19	-	TRBJ2-2	ASKDRGQNTGELF
-	TRBV19	-	TRBJ1-4	ASRKRREGNEKLF
-	TRBV10-2	-	TRBJ1-5	ASGAEKPQH
-	TRBV30	-	TRBJ1-5	AWSGPGQPQH
-	TRBV5-8	-	TRBJ2-1	ASSLPSYVNEQF
TRBD2	TRBV7-2	-	TRBJ2-3	ASSLSPAGVNRDTQY
TRBD2	TRBV7-3	once	TRBJ2-1	ASSSERGAYNEQF
-	TRBV30	-	TRBJ1-1	AWTKGVNTEAF
-	TRBV7-2	-	TRBJ2-1	ASSSSGPYNEQF
-	TRBV29-1	-	TRBJ1-1	SVKPRFFSGMNTEAF
TRBD2	TRBV13	-	TRBJ2-5	ASSTGLAGGVQETQY
-	TRBV25-1	once	TRBJ2-1	ASSEGRAVEQF
-	TRBV18	-	TRBJ2-7	ASSSDRKYEQY
-	TRBV27	-	TRBJ2-4	ASSSGQKNIQY
-	TRBV18	-	TRBJ2-2	ASSQQGTGELF
-	TRBV4-2	-	TRBJ2-1	ASSQASRSSYNEQF
TRBD1	TRBV5-6	few	TRBJ1-6	ASSRDRVNSPLH
-	TRBV14	once	TRBJ1-2	ASSRISRGEDGYT
-	TRBV7-2	-	TRBJ1-3	ASSSHGLPGIY
TRBD2	TRBV29-1	-	TRBJ2-5	SVEGTSGGGETQY
-	TRBV7-9	-	TRBJ1-2	ASSLSANYGYT
-	TRBV19	-	TRBJ2-1	ASSLRGSYNEQF
TRBD1	TRBV5-1	-	TRBJ1-1	ASSNDGQGNTEAF
-	TRBV5-1	-	TRBJ2-7	ASSLVLGVGYEQY
-	TRBV5-1	-	TRBJ1-3	ASSFQGSSGNTIY
TRBD1	TRBV19	-	TRBJ1-3	ASSILQGRPGNTIY
-	TRBV28	-	TRBJ1-6	ASSFRDLISPLH
-	TRBV9	-	TRBJ1-2	ASSVVSGVDYGYT
TRBD2	TRBV5-1	-	TRBJ2-7	ASSLDASGIYEQY
-	TRBV4-1	-	TRBJ1-1	ASQPSRGTEAF
-	TRBV19	-	TRBJ2-5	ASSIAHRKETQY
TRBD2	TRBV4-2	few	TRBJ2-7	ASSQDPGLIYEQY
-	TRBV7-9	-	TRBJ2-5	ASSRSPRETQY
-	TRBV2	once	TRBJ1-2	ASSETTGLGGYT
TRBD2	TRBV24-1	-	TRBJ2-1	ATSAWGGRSYNEQF
-	TRBV27	-	TRBJ2-1	ATGLVSARRGEQF
-	TRBV7-9	-	TRBJ1-3	ASSFQASGNTIY
-	TRBV4-3	-	TRBJ1-2	ASSQPGDALGYT
-	TRBV28	-	TRBJ1-6	ASSPQNSPLH
TRBD1	TRBV4-2	-	TRBJ1-1	ASSQGAQGQSEAF